The sequence of this T cell receptor (beta chain) was determined in a study of T cell responses to AZD1222 COVID-19 vaccine. Study findings and constraints: All repertoire sampling was performed exclusively after the peak T cell response.

Comments on this clone: What it binds is unknown.

Here immunoSEQ multiplex PCR was the method, and the copy in TCRdb shows in-frame clones only, minus some. The sample has 55,000 to 75,000 clones; around 84% are singletons. The material sequenced was peripheral blood, taken on day 0 of AZD1222 vaccination. The receptor was isolated from an adult in good health.

The CDR3 DNA is TGTGCCAGCGGCCCTAACACCGGGGAGCTGTTTTTT. It yields the protein CASGPNTGELFF. This chain connects TRBV14 to TRBJ2-2; D is unresolved. The CDR3 is 12 residues long. V shed 8 bases and J shed 2 bases, with 6 bases lying between them. In germline, CDR1 is SGHDN, CDR2 FVKESK. The complete variable domain, with remaining parts taken from reference TRBV14 and TRBJ2-2, reads EAGVTQFPSHSVIEKGQTVTLRCDPISGHDNLYWYRRVMGKEIKFLLHFVKESKQDESGMPNNRFLAERTGGTYSTLKVQPAELEDSGVYFCASGPNTGELFFGEGSRLTVL.